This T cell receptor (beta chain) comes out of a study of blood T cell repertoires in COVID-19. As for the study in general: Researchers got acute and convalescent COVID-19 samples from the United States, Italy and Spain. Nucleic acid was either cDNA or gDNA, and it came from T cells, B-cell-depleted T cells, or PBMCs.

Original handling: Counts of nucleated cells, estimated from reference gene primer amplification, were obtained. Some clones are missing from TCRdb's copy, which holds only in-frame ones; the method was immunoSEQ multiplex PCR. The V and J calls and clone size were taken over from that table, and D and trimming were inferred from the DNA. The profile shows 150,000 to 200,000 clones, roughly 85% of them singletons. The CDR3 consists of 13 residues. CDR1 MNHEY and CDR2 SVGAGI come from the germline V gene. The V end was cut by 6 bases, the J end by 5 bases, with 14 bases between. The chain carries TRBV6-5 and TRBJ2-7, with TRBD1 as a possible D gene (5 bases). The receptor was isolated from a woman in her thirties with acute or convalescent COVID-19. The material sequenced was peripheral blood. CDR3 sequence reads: CASSLWGGNEQYF. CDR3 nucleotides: TGTGCCAGCAGCCTCTGGGGCGGCAACGAGCAGTACTTC.